This T cell receptor beta chain derives from a study of blood T cell repertoires in COVID-19. The V and J ends lost 0 bases and 5 bases, in that order; junction bases with no gene match: 0. The CDR3 has 15 residues. Germline-derived CDR1 and CDR2 are LGHDT and YNNKEL (reference sequence). Profiled with immunoSEQ multiplex PCR; TCRdb holds only in-frame clones, not every one. The table lists hundreds of thousands of clones, approximately 84% of them singletons. This receptor was taken from a woman of 80 years or more with acute or convalescent COVID-19. Source material: peripheral blood. The V call is TRBV3-1 (or the pseudogene TRBV3-2), the J call TRBJ2-2, with TRBD2 matching over 10 bases. The CDR3 spells CASSQEGLATGELFF. The CDR3 region has the DNA TGTGCCAGCAGCCAAGAGGGACTAGCGACCGGGGAGCTGTTTTTT.